These 9 T cell receptor beta chains were sequenced from one sample in a study of OX40 agonist ivuxolimab in advanced cancers. Method: immunoSEQ multiplex PCR; TCRdb's copy keeps in-frame clones and lacks some. The sample holds nearly 80,000 clones, roughly 86% seen once. This specimen consisted of CD4+ or CD8+ T cells sorted from blood, obtained in a trial of the OX40 agonist ivuxolimab. These TCRs come from an adult with an advanced solid tumor such as melanoma, head and neck, liver or kidney cancer.

CDR3 residues: CASSFTNTEAFF. In DNA form, the CDR3 reads TGTGCCAGCAGCTTCACGAACACTGAAGCTTTCTTT. V and J are TRBV7-9 and TRBJ1-1; D not resolved. Trimming left V 3 bases short and J 1 base short, with 3 bases between. Germline V lookup: CDR1 SEHNR, CDR2 FQNEAQ (reference sequence). This CDR3 is 12 amino acids long.

For the CDR3, the DNA is TGTGCCAGCAGCTTAACAAGGGGGCCGACAGATACGCAGTATTTT. It specifies CASSLTRGPTDTQYF. J is TRBJ2-3 and V is TRBV7-9; 7 nucleotides agree with TRBD1. The CDR3 has 15 amino acids. CDR1 is SEHNR, CDR2 FQNEAQ, per germline (reference sequence). V shed 2 bases, J shed 3 bases, and the junction held 5 bases outside the gene matches. Supplemented by reference TRBV7-9 and TRBJ2-3, the full variable domain reads DTGVSQNPRHKITKRGQNVTFRCDPISEHNRLYWYRQTLGQGPEFLTYFQNEAQLEKSRLLSDRFSAERPKGSFSTLEIQRTEQGDSAMYLCASSLTRGPTDTQYFGPGTRLTVL.

The chain couples TRBV10-3 to TRBJ2-7; D is perhaps TRBD1 (6 bases). CDR1 ENHRY and CDR2 SYGVKD come from the germline V gene. CDR3 length equals 13 residues. Trimming removed 6 bases at V and 0 bases at J, with 9 bases between. The DNA for the CDR3 is TGTGCCATCAGCATACAGGGCTCCTACGAGCAGTACTTC. Translation gives CAISIQGSYEQYF.

The chain is built from TRBV29-1 and TRBJ1-2; D may be TRBD1 (6 bases). CDR1 and CDR2 (germline): SQVTM, ANQGSEA. V was trimmed by 7 bases and J by 0 bases, leaving 12 bases between them. CDR3 length: 13 amino acids. This chain's CDR3 is CSATGPPNYGYTF. The CDR3 DNA follows: TGCAGCGCCACAGGGCCCCCTAACTATGGCTACACCTTC.

This sequence joins TRBV2 and TRBJ2-1; TRBD1 matches 7 bases. V was pared by 3 bases and J by 8 bases, with 4 bases of the junction left unmatched. CDR1 and CDR2 from the germline V gene are SNHLY and FYNNEI. CDR3 length: 13 residues. The CDR3 DNA follows: TGTGCCAGCAGTGACAACAGGGGCGATGAGCAGTTCTTC. Amino acids: CASSDNRGDEQFF.

The V and J genes are TRBV5-1 and TRBJ1-2, with 7 bases matching TRBD1. Germline-derived CDR1 and CDR2 are SGHRS and YFSETQ. V gave up 4 bases and J gave up 8 bases; unmatched junction bases: 8. This CDR3 spans 13 amino acids. The CDR3 protein is CASSQGQDRGYTF. DNA for the CDR3: TGCGCCAGCAGCCAAGGACAGGATCGGGGCTACACCTTC.

This chain joins TRBV29-1 and TRBJ2-7; TRBD2 is a possible D gene (5 bases). From germline, CDR1 is SQVTM and CDR2 ANQGSEA. V was trimmed by 4 bases and J by 3 bases, leaving 13 bases between them. There are 13 residues in the CDR3. The chain's CDR3 is CSVVGLNNYEQYF. The CDR3 bases are TGCAGCGTTGTCGGACTGAATAACTACGAGCAGTACTTC.

V usage is TRBV16 and J usage is TRBJ2-4; no reliable D call. Germline V lookup: CDR1 KGHSY, CDR2 FQNENV. The CDR3 totals 12 residues. V shed 2 bases and J shed 8 bases, with 7 bases lying between them. The CDR3 sequence: CASSQGVDIQYF. DNA for the CDR3: TGTGCCAGCAGCCAAGGGGTAGACATTCAGTACTTC.

The CDR3 reads CASSLGGTGNQPQHF. CDR3 bases: TGTGCCAGCAGCTTAGGGGGTACGGGCAATCAGCCCCAGCATTTT. The chain is built from TRBV11-2 and TRBJ1-5; D uncertain. This CDR3 spans 15 amino acids. Germline loops: CDR1 SGHAT, CDR2 FQNNGV. The V end lost 1 base, the J end lost 2 bases, and 9 bases lay between the germline ends.